This TCR beta chain was observed in a study of CD8+ T cells in alopecia areata. About the research overall: Among treated patients, oral tofacitinib was administered at 5 to 10 mg twice daily. The study, taken as a whole, reports: Normal scalp showed lower clonality than lesional scalp, especially alopecia totalis/universalis.

The authors extracted RNA and reverse transcribed it into cDNA as the sequencing template. Only in-frame clones appear in the TCRdb table, and some are missing; sequencing was by immunoSEQ multiplex PCR. The profile shows hundreds of thousands of clones, 67% of them singletons. With regard to this clone: The target antigen is unknown.

The receptor was derived from a human donor with alopecia areata. Sequences were derived from CD4+ T cells sorted from blood, sampled at week 0.

The CDR3 DNA reads as TGTGCCAGCAGCCGGACCATAGGGGTTTACGAGCAGTACTTC. Protein product: CASSRTIGVYEQYF. The chain uses TRBV2 and TRBJ2-7, with D possibly matching TRBD1 (5 bases). Trimming shortened V by 6 bases and J by 4 bases, and 16 bases separated the two germline ends. Per the germline V gene, CDR1 is SNHLY and CDR2 is FYNNEI. This CDR3 is built from 14 residues.